This is a list of T cell receptor beta chains from one sample in a study of T cell responses to AZD1222 COVID-19 vaccine. Clones were read by immunoSEQ multiplex PCR, and TCRdb kept only the in-frame ones, dropping some. The sample contains 100,000 to 150,000 clones, roughly 90% of which appear only once. Sample: peripheral blood, taken 28 days after the second AZD1222 dose. These receptors all stem from an adult who received the AZD1222 COVID-19 vaccine. Each CDR3 is given with its conserved first and last residue. A D gene is named only where the DNA matches it firmly. Not all rows give a size; the values are once, few, many and, for expanded clones, a class.

CASTGGGQETQYF	TGTGCCAGCACCGGTGGGGGCCAAGAGACCCAGTACTTC	-	TRBJ2-5	TRBV2	-
CASSHPLGGASGSPRGYEQFF	TGCGCCAGCAGCCATCCACTCGGGGGTGCTAGCGGGAGTCCCCGTGGGTATGAGCAGTTCTTC	-	TRBJ2-1	TRBV4-1	TRBD2
CASSEDRDNEQYF	TGTGCCAGCAGTGAGGACAGGGATAACGAGCAGTACTTC	-	TRBJ2-7	TRBV6-4	TRBD1
CASRLTTDSAYGYTF	TGTGCCAGCAGACTTACCACAGACAGCGCCTATGGCTACACCTTC	-	TRBJ1-2	TRBV2	-
CASSLGGLAKNIQYF	TGTGCCAGCAGCTTAGGGGGCTTGGCCAAAAACATTCAGTACTTC	-	TRBJ2-4	TRBV5-6	TRBD1
CASSPDGVNEKLFF	TGTGCCAGCAGCCCGGACGGAGTAAATGAAAAACTGTTTTTT	-	TRBJ1-4	TRBV5-4	-
CSASLSRGGVYEQYF	TGCAGTGCTAGTCTCAGCCGAGGCGGCGTCTACGAGCAGTACTTC	-	TRBJ2-7	TRBV20-1	-
CASGRTGGDGETQYF	TGCGCCAGCGGGAGGACAGGGGGCGACGGGGAGACCCAGTACTTC	-	TRBJ2-5	TRBV5-1	TRBD1
CATIDNEQFF	TGTGCCACCATCGACAATGAGCAGTTCTTC	-	TRBJ2-1	TRBV6-5	-
CASTDGGGNEQFF	TGTGCCAGCACCGATGGAGGGGGGAATGAGCAGTTCTTC	-	TRBJ2-1	TRBV28	-
CASSLRTGVDYGYTF	TGTGCCAGCAGTTTAAGGACAGGGGTTGACTATGGCTACACCTTC	-	TRBJ1-2	TRBV27	TRBD1
CASSSLGGQYTEAFF	TGTGCCAGCAGCTCCCTCGGGGGGCAGTACACTGAAGCTTTCTTT	-	TRBJ1-1	TRBV5-4	-
CASSPSGELFF	TGTGCCAGCTCACCATCAGGGGAGCTGTTTTTT	-	TRBJ2-2	TRBV18	-
CASTGGLGQPQHF	TGTGCCAGTACAGGGGGGTTAGGGCAGCCCCAGCATTTT	-	TRBJ1-5	TRBV19	TRBD1
CSASYNPGLGGSGGQFF	TGCAGTGCTAGTTACAATCCGGGACTAGGAGGGTCGGGTGGGCAGTTCTTC	-	TRBJ2-1	TRBV20-1	TRBD2
CASSRRDTYQRNTEAFF	TGTGCCAGCAGCCGACGGGACACCTACCAACGGAACACTGAAGCTTTCTTT	-	TRBJ1-1	TRBV11-2	-
CASSLERGDEQFF	TGTGCCAGCAGCTTAGAGAGGGGCGATGAGCAGTTCTTC	once	TRBJ2-1	TRBV11-2	-
CASSTTPVVSGANVLTF	TGTGCCAGTAGTACGACACCGGTTGTCTCTGGGGCCAACGTCCTGACTTTC	-	TRBJ2-6	TRBV19	-
CASSPPTGAGGDTQYF	TGTGCCAGCTCACCACCCACCGGGGCGGGCGGAGATACGCAGTATTTT	-	TRBJ2-3	TRBV18	-
CASSPLGAKEPQHF	TGCGCCAGCAGCCCACTTGGGGCGAAGGAGCCCCAGCATTTT	-	TRBJ1-5	TRBV5-1	-
CATSRLAGDTGELFF	TGTGCCACCAGTCGACTAGCGGGAGACACCGGGGAGCTGTTTTTT	-	TRBJ2-2	TRBV24-1	TRBD2
CASSSGGSYNEQFF	TGTGCCAGCAGCTCCGGGGGGTCCTACAATGAGCAGTTCTTC	once	TRBJ2-1	TRBV11-3	TRBD2
CASSFGQGAVSNQPQHF	TGTGCCAGCAGTTTTGGACAGGGGGCGGTAAGCAATCAGCCCCAGCATTTT	-	TRBJ1-5	TRBV28	TRBD1
CASSLFWGHEQYF	TGTGCCAGCAGCTTGTTTTGGGGGCACGAGCAGTACTTC	-	TRBJ2-7	TRBV5-8	-
CASSQQENTEAFF	TGTGCCAGCAGCCAGCAGGAAAATACTGAAGCTTTCTTT	once	TRBJ1-1	TRBV11-2	-
CAIRLAGPGKTQYF	TGTGCCATCCGACTAGCGGGGCCAGGGAAGACCCAGTACTTC	-	TRBJ2-5	TRBV6-5	TRBD2
CASSLGPNQPQHF	TGTGCCAGCAGCCTCGGGCCCAATCAGCCCCAGCATTTT	few	TRBJ1-5	TRBV7-2	-
CASRPGPQGKLFF	TGTGCCAGCAGACCGGGACCTCAGGGAAAACTGTTTTTT	-	TRBJ1-4	TRBV6-5	-
CASSWDRHEKLFF	TGTGCCAGCAGCTGGGACAGGCATGAAAAACTGTTTTTT	once	TRBJ1-4	TRBV14	TRBD1